The rows below give T cell receptor beta chains drawn from one sample of a study of blood T cell repertoires in COVID-19. Clones were read by immunoSEQ multiplex PCR, and TCRdb kept only the in-frame ones, dropping some. The sample lists approximately 190,000 clones, 70% to 90% occurring once. The sample consisted of peripheral blood. These receptors were taken from a man in his 60s with active or convalescent COVID-19. Each CDR3 is given with its conserved first and last residue. The D gene is left open where the match is weak. The size field is filled for only some rows; it gives once, few, many or a size class.

len: 13
j_gene: TRBJ2-7
v_gene: TRBV30
d_gene: -
abundance: -
CDR3nt: TGTGCCTGGAGGGTGACAGGTTCCTACGAGCAGTACTTC
CDR3aa: CAWRVTGSYEQYF

len: 15
j_gene: TRBJ2-7
v_gene: TRBV6-5
d_gene: TRBD1
abundance: -
CDR3nt: TGTGCCAGCAGTTACTCACCGGGGACAGGGACCGAGCAGTACTTC
CDR3aa: CASSYSPGTGTEQYF

len: 12
j_gene: TRBJ2-1
v_gene: TRBV15
d_gene: -
abundance: -
CDR3nt: TGTGCCACCCACACAATCGCCAATGAGCAGTTCTTC
CDR3aa: CATHTIANEQFF

len: 14
j_gene: TRBJ1-1
v_gene: TRBV27
d_gene: -
abundance: -
CDR3nt: TGTGCCAGCAGCCCCTGGGGAGGGGAGACTGAGGCTTTCTTT
CDR3aa: CASSPWGGETEAFF

len: 15
j_gene: TRBJ1-4
v_gene: TRBV6-5
d_gene: -
abundance: -
CDR3nt: TGTGCCAGCAGTCGGAATATCGGGGCTAATGAAAAACTGTTTTTT
CDR3aa: CASSRNIGANEKLFF

len: 10
j_gene: TRBJ1-1
v_gene: TRBV20-1
d_gene: -
abundance: -
CDR3nt: TGCAGTGCTTATCAGGCAGAAGCTTTCTTT
CDR3aa: CSAYQAEAFF

len: 17
j_gene: TRBJ1-1
v_gene: TRBV6-1
d_gene: -
abundance: -
CDR3nt: TGTGCCAGCAGTGGGGGGGAGAGTATCTTGAGGAACACTGAAGCTTTCTTT
CDR3aa: CASSGGESILRNTEAFF

len: 14
j_gene: TRBJ2-1
v_gene: TRBV5-1
d_gene: TRBD2
abundance: -
CDR3nt: TGCGCCAGCAGCTTAGGACTAGGGTTCGGTGAGCAGTTCTTC
CDR3aa: CASSLGLGFGEQFF

len: 14
j_gene: TRBJ2-7
v_gene: TRBV19
d_gene: TRBD1
abundance: -
CDR3nt: TGTGCCAGTAGTCCCGGACTTAACAGGGGGGAGCAGTACTTC
CDR3aa: CASSPGLNRGEQYF

len: 14
j_gene: TRBJ2-1
v_gene: TRBV9
d_gene: TRBD2
abundance: -
CDR3nt: TGTGCCAGCAGCGAGGGACTAGCGTACAATGAGCAGTTCTTC
CDR3aa: CASSEGLAYNEQFF

len: 17
j_gene: TRBJ2-1
v_gene: TRBV5-1
d_gene: -
abundance: -
CDR3nt: TGCGCCAGCAGCCGTGGGATCGCGGGTAGCTCCTACAATGAGCAGTTCTTC
CDR3aa: CASSRGIAGSSYNEQFF

len: 14
j_gene: TRBJ1-2
v_gene: TRBV5-4
d_gene: -
abundance: -
CDR3nt: TGTGCCAGCAGCCTAAGGGGGGGAGATTATGGCTACACCTTC
CDR3aa: CASSLRGGDYGYTF

len: 19
j_gene: TRBJ1-5
v_gene: TRBV14
d_gene: TRBD1
abundance: -
CDR3nt: TGTGCCAGCAGCCTCCTGGACAGGGGGAAACTCTATAGCAATCAGCCCCAGCATTTT
CDR3aa: CASSLLDRGKLYSNQPQHF

len: 13
j_gene: TRBJ2-1
v_gene: TRBV28
d_gene: -
abundance: -
CDR3nt: TGTGCCAGCAGTGCTGTACCGCAGGGAAAGGAGTTCTTC
CDR3aa: CASSAVPQGKEFF

len: 13
j_gene: TRBJ2-7
v_gene: TRBV28
d_gene: -
abundance: -
CDR3nt: TGTGCCAGCAGTTTAGGGTTCGGGGACGAGCAGTACTTC
CDR3aa: CASSLGFGDEQYF

len: 15
j_gene: TRBJ2-3
v_gene: TRBV19
d_gene: TRBD2
abundance: -
CDR3nt: TGTGCCAGTAGTATTAGCGGGGGGGCGGGAGATACGCAGTATTTT
CDR3aa: CASSISGGAGDTQYF

len: 14
j_gene: TRBJ1-4
v_gene: TRBV5-1
d_gene: TRBD1
abundance: -
CDR3nt: TGCGCCAGCAGCGTGACAGGGTTAAATGAAAAACTGTTTTTT
CDR3aa: CASSVTGLNEKLFF

len: 13
j_gene: TRBJ2-1
v_gene: TRBV2
d_gene: TRBD1
abundance: -
CDR3nt: TGTGCCAGCACCAAAGACAGGGACAATGAGCAGTTCTTC
CDR3aa: CASTKDRDNEQFF

len: 19
j_gene: TRBJ2-3
v_gene: TRBV4-2
d_gene: TRBD2
abundance: -
CDR3nt: TGTGCCAGCAGCCAACCCCTAGCGGGGGGCGTCATAAGCACAGATACGCAGTATTTT
CDR3aa: CASSQPLAGGVISTDTQYF

len: 12
j_gene: TRBJ1-2
v_gene: TRBV24-1
d_gene: -
abundance: once
CDR3nt: TGTGCCACCAGTGATTCACAAAAGGGCTACACCTTC
CDR3aa: CATSDSQKGYTF

len: 14
j_gene: TRBJ1-2
v_gene: TRBV10-2
d_gene: -
abundance: -
CDR3nt: TGCGCCAGCTTCCAGGGGCACTCTAACTATGGCTACACCTTC
CDR3aa: CASFQGHSNYGYTF

len: 16
j_gene: TRBJ1-6
v_gene: TRBV18
d_gene: TRBD1
abundance: -
CDR3nt: TGTGCCAGCTCACCGAGAGGGACAGGGTTTAATTCACCCCTCCACTTT
CDR3aa: CASSPRGTGFNSPLHF

len: 14
j_gene: TRBJ2-7
v_gene: TRBV1
d_gene: -
abundance: -
CDR3nt: TGCACCAGCAGCCGTCGAGGGTGGGTCCCCCAGCAGTACTTC
CDR3aa: CTSSRRGWVPQQYF

len: 12
j_gene: TRBJ2-7
v_gene: TRBV19
d_gene: -
abundance: -
CDR3nt: TGTGCCAGTAGTGCGGGCTGGTACGAGCAGTACTTC
CDR3aa: CASSAGWYEQYF

len: 14
j_gene: TRBJ1-3
v_gene: TRBV6-5
d_gene: -
abundance: -
CDR3nt: TGTGCCACCTCAGACACAAACACTGGAAACACCATATATTTT
CDR3aa: CATSDTNTGNTIYF

len: 16
j_gene: TRBJ2-1
v_gene: TRBV6-1
d_gene: -
abundance: -
CDR3nt: TGTGCCAGCAGTGAAGGGCGGTGGAGCTCCTACAATGAGCAGTTCTTC
CDR3aa: CASSEGRWSSYNEQFF

len: 13
j_gene: TRBJ2-7
v_gene: TRBV6-5
d_gene: -
abundance: -
CDR3nt: TGTGCCAGCAGGGACTCATTATCCTACGAGCAGTACTTC
CDR3aa: CASRDSLSYEQYF

len: 14
j_gene: TRBJ2-1
v_gene: TRBV5-1
d_gene: -
abundance: -
CDR3nt: TGCGCCAGCAGCTTGGGAGTTTCCAGGGATGAGCAGTTCTTC
CDR3aa: CASSLGVSRDEQFF

len: 13
j_gene: TRBJ1-3
v_gene: TRBV6-5
d_gene: -
abundance: -
CDR3nt: TGTGCCAGCAGTCGGGGGGCTGGAAACACCATATATTTT
CDR3aa: CASSRGAGNTIYF

len: 13
j_gene: TRBJ1-1
v_gene: TRBV5-1
d_gene: -
abundance: -
CDR3nt: TGCGCCAGCAGCTTCCGACAGGACACTGAAGCTTTCTTT
CDR3aa: CASSFRQDTEAFF

len: 15
j_gene: TRBJ1-6
v_gene: TRBV2
d_gene: TRBD1
abundance: -
CDR3nt: TGTGCCAGCAGTGGGCCTGGACAGGGGGGATCACCCCTCCACTTT
CDR3aa: CASSGPGQGGSPLHF

len: 15
j_gene: TRBJ2-5
v_gene: TRBV5-1
d_gene: -
abundance: -
CDR3nt: TGCGCCAGCAGCTTGGGACAGGCCTTCCAAGAGACCCAGTACTTC
CDR3aa: CASSLGQAFQETQYF

len: 14
j_gene: TRBJ1-5
v_gene: TRBV10-3
d_gene: TRBD1
abundance: -
CDR3nt: TGTGCCATCAGTGCAGGGGGCGAGCGCCAGCCCCAGCATTTT
CDR3aa: CAISAGGERQPQHF

len: 15
j_gene: TRBJ1-1
v_gene: TRBV5-4
d_gene: TRBD1
abundance: -
CDR3nt: TGTGCCAGCAGCCTAGGGGGCCACCGGGACACTGAAGCTTTCTTT
CDR3aa: CASSLGGHRDTEAFF

len: 16
j_gene: TRBJ1-3
v_gene: TRBV3-1/TRBV3-2
d_gene: TRBD1
abundance: -
CDR3nt: TGTGCCAGCAGCAAGGGACAGCCCTTCTCTGGAAACACCATATATTTT
CDR3aa: CASSKGQPFSGNTIYF

len: 16
j_gene: TRBJ1-2
v_gene: TRBV7-8
d_gene: -
abundance: -
CDR3nt: TGTGCCAGCAGCTTAGCGGGGGGGGAGCCTGAAGATGGCTACACCTTC
CDR3aa: CASSLAGGEPEDGYTF

len: 15
j_gene: TRBJ2-5
v_gene: TRBV9
d_gene: TRBD2
abundance: -
CDR3nt: TGTGCCAGCAGCGCCCCGGGACTAGCGCATTCTACCCAGTACTTC
CDR3aa: CASSAPGLAHSTQYF

len: 14
j_gene: TRBJ2-1
v_gene: TRBV29-1
d_gene: TRBD2
abundance: -
CDR3nt: TGCAGCGGTGGTGCGGGGGGCATTTACAATGAGCAGTTCTTC
CDR3aa: CSGGAGGIYNEQFF

len: 13
j_gene: TRBJ2-1
v_gene: TRBV6-1
d_gene: TRBD1
abundance: -
CDR3nt: TGTGCCAGCAGTGAGGACAGGGGGCGCCGGCAGTTCTTC
CDR3aa: CASSEDRGRRQFF

len: 16
j_gene: TRBJ1-2
v_gene: TRBV5-1
d_gene: TRBD1
abundance: few
CDR3nt: TGCGCCAGCAGCTTGGCGGCTTCGGACAGGAGCTATGGCTACACCTTC
CDR3aa: CASSLAASDRSYGYTF

len: 14
j_gene: TRBJ1-5
v_gene: TRBV19
d_gene: -
abundance: once
CDR3nt: TGTGCCAGTAGTATAAATCCAGTCAATCAGCCCCAGCATTTT
CDR3aa: CASSINPVNQPQHF

len: 18
j_gene: TRBJ2-5
v_gene: TRBV7-2
d_gene: TRBD2
abundance: -
CDR3nt: TGTGCCAGCAGCCTCCTGGGTTTTGGTAGCGGGGGGCAAGAGACCCAGTACTTC
CDR3aa: CASSLLGFGSGGQETQYF

len: 13
j_gene: TRBJ1-3
v_gene: TRBV6-5
d_gene: TRBD1
abundance: -
CDR3nt: TGTGCCAGTAGGGGGCTTGCTGGAAACACCATATATTTT
CDR3aa: CASRGLAGNTIYF

len: 14
j_gene: TRBJ1-4
v_gene: TRBV6-5
d_gene: TRBD1
abundance: -
CDR3nt: TGTGCCAGCAGCCTTAAACAGGGGCAAGAAAAACTGTTTTTT
CDR3aa: CASSLKQGQEKLFF

len: 12
j_gene: TRBJ2-7
v_gene: TRBV27
d_gene: -
abundance: -
CDR3nt: TGTGCCAGCAGCCACAGGGAGGGCGAGCAGTACTTC
CDR3aa: CASSHREGEQYF

len: 13
j_gene: TRBJ2-1
v_gene: TRBV6-5
d_gene: TRBD2
abundance: -
CDR3nt: TGTGCCAGCAGTTCCGGGGGGTTCGGTGAGCAGTTCTTC
CDR3aa: CASSSGGFGEQFF

len: 17
j_gene: TRBJ1-3
v_gene: TRBV12-5
d_gene: -
abundance: -
CDR3nt: TGTGCTAGTGGTTTGGTACTGCCCACAAGCGGTGGAAACACCATATATTTT
CDR3aa: CASGLVLPTSGGNTIYF

len: 12
j_gene: TRBJ2-5
v_gene: TRBV5-4
d_gene: -
abundance: -
CDR3nt: TGTGCCAGCAGCTTCTGGGAGGAGACCCAGTACTTC
CDR3aa: CASSFWEETQYF

len: 14
j_gene: TRBJ2-2
v_gene: TRBV7-9
d_gene: -
abundance: few
CDR3nt: TGTGCCAGCAGCTTAGGGCAGGGATCCGGGGAGCTGTTTTTT
CDR3aa: CASSLGQGSGELFF

len: 16
j_gene: TRBJ1-4
v_gene: TRBV21-1
d_gene: -
abundance: -
CDR3nt: TGTGCCAGCAGCCCCCAAGTTGACAGGGGACGTGAAAAACTGTTTTTT
CDR3aa: CASSPQVDRGREKLFF

len: 16
j_gene: TRBJ1-2
v_gene: TRBV4-1
d_gene: -
abundance: -
CDR3nt: TGCGCCAGCAGCCAAGTCGGGGGATTAGCTAACTATGGCTACACCTTC
CDR3aa: CASSQVGGLANYGYTF

len: 14
j_gene: TRBJ1-1
v_gene: TRBV9
d_gene: -
abundance: once
CDR3nt: TGTGCCAGCAGTCTAGTGGGAGGTGGGACTGAAGCTTTCTTT
CDR3aa: CASSLVGGGTEAFF

len: 15
j_gene: TRBJ2-3
v_gene: TRBV4-2
d_gene: TRBD2
abundance: -
CDR3nt: TGTGCCAGCAGCCAAGAGGGCGGGGGAGGAGATACGCAGTATTTT
CDR3aa: CASSQEGGGGDTQYF

len: 13
j_gene: TRBJ1-2
v_gene: TRBV7-9
d_gene: -
abundance: -
CDR3nt: TGTGCCAGCAGCTCCGAAGGGGGTGTAGGGAACACCTTC
CDR3aa: CASSSEGGVGNTF